This T cell receptor beta chain came from a study of T cells in Graves' hyperthyroidism and ophthalmopathy. Overall study findings and caveats: From stable hyperthyroidism, ophthalmopathy was set apart by a 13 V-J model.

Amplified TCR beta CDR3 regions derived from RNA transcripts. Primed by the HTBI set, a first-round RT-PCR was run on the TCR CDR3. Each CDR3 protein is one row after TCRdb ran MiXCR on the multiplex PCR reads. The profile covers hundreds of thousands of distinct CDR3 sequences, with about a fifth appearing a single time and about 34% taken by the ten largest. With regard to this clonotype: Antigen unknown.

This CDR3 region has 14 residues. The V and J ends lost 3 bases and 7 bases respectively, with 12 bases between them. The V call is TRBV12-3 or TRBV12-4, the J call TRBJ1-4; a weak D match, TRBD1 (6 bases). Sequencing was performed on blood. This sequence originates from a man in his thirties or forties with Graves' ophthalmopathy. As DNA, the CDR3 is TGTGCCAGCAGTTTTTACGGGGGGCCTGAAAAACTGTTTTTT. Protein sequence: CASSFYGGPEKLFF.